What follows is one T cell receptor beta chain and its context. Its antigen is not yet known. Qualities for individual bases were not recorded, and no much larger clone is one base off. This record comes from a study of T cells in tuberculosis (dated by TCRdb to 2016 to 2019). For the wider study: In the study, CD1B tetramers and high-throughput TCR immunosequencing were combined to characterize T cells specific for the mycobacterial lipid antigen glucose monomycolate (GMM). With approximately ten people per group, a South African clinical cohort compared IGRA-negative adolescents, IGRA-positive adolescents with latent tuberculosis, and adults with active tuberculosis. What the authors observed across the whole study: Which clinical samples got chosen depended on the availability of cryopreserved specimens, and the active tuberculosis cases were adults, whereas the controls were adolescents. The smaller NN-distances in active tuberculosis patients were driven in part by shorter CDR3-alpha lengths, while the difference seen for TCR-beta was not statistically significant. Compared with IGRA-negative controls, TCR-alpha repertoires from active tuberculosis had smaller mean NN-distances to GMM-specific TCRs, which suggests that these TCRs underwent clonal expansion. A classifier using the diverse GMM-specific repertoire reached around 85% accuracy (AUROC 0.85 to 0.9), compared with approximately 73% accuracy using GEM motif frequencies.

The immunoSEQ multiplex PCR assay was used to generate TCR libraries, with TCR-beta and/or TCR-alpha/delta assays applied to each sample. The amplified TCR libraries were sequenced on the Illumina high-throughput platform. The source study handled its data this way. Clustering and dimensionality reduction were performed using pairwise TCRdist distances among GMM-specific receptors from ex vivo sorted or in vitro expanded T cells. Each clinical repertoire received a mean NN-distance score, defined as the average TCRdist to the nearest 10% of tetramer-positive reference sequences. GEM TCR motif frequency was calculated as the fraction of unique TCRs that matched known GEM sequences in V/J usage and CDR3 length. Active tuberculosis was classified by linear discriminant analysis with leave-one-out cross-validation, implemented in scikit-learn. Not all clones reach the TCRdb copy of this immuneACCESS table, which keeps in-frame sequences only. Checked studies attribute under half of the gap to unresolved V genes and leave the rest unexplained. The V and J calls and clone size come from that table; D and trimming were worked out from the DNA. The table for this sample lists around 41,000 clones; 90% to 95% of them were counted only once. The ten largest clones represent about 2% of the sample.

The junction carries 12 bases between V and J, which are trimmed by 0 bases and 9 bases respectively. The germline V gene (reference sequence) gives CDR1 as LNHNV and CDR2 as YYDKDF. From its cysteine to its phenylalanine, the CDR3 spans 14 amino acids. The kept DNA is CDR3 alone, 42 bases in frame from the first base. At study entry, adolescents were screened for latent tuberculosis infection using a tuberculin skin test and the QuantiFERON-TB GOLD In-Tube IGRA. Immunosequencing of unsorted cryopreserved PBMC covered, on average, roughly 93,000 T cells per clinical donor. Eleven high schools in the Worcester region of the Western Cape, South Africa, served as enrollment sites for adolescents aged 12 to 18 years. Around ten M. tuberculosis-infected and some 10 uninfected adolescents were selected with matching for age and sex. Adolescent PBMC were isolated from freshly drawn heparinized blood by density centrifugation and cryopreserved.

The chain was built from TRBV15 and TRBJ2-4, and possibly TRBD1, on 6 matching bases. This clonotype originated in a donor aged 10-29 years with latent tuberculosis or without tuberculosis infection. Some clones in this sample may be carry-over from other donors' samples. Sequencing input: PBMCs. The base sequence is TGTGCCACCAGCAGAGATCCAGGGGCGGGCATTCAGTACTTC. Translated, it gives CATSRDPGAGIQYF.